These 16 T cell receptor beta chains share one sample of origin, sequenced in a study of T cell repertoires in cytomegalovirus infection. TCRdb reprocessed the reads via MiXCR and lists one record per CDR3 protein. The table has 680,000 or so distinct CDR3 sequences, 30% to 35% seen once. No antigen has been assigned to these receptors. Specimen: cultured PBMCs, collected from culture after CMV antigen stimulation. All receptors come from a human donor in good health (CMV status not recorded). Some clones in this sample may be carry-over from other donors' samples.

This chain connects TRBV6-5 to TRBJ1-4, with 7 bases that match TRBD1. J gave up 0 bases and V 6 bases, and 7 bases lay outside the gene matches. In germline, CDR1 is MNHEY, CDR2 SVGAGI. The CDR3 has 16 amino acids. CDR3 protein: CASRIETGATNEKLFF. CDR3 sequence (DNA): TGTGCCAGCAGGATAGAAACAGGGGCAACTAATGAAAAACTGTTTTTT.

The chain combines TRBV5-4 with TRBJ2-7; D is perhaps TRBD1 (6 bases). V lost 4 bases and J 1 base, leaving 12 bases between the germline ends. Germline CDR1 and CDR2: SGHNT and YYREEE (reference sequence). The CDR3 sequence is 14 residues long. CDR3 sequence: CASSTGTQSYEQYF. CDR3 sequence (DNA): TGTGCCAGCAGCACAGGGACCCAGTCCTACGAGCAGTACTTC. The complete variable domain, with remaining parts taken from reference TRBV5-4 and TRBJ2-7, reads ETGVTQSPTHLIKTRGQQVTLRCSSQSGHNTVSWYQQALGQGPQFIFQYYREEENGRGNFPPRFSGLQFPNYSSELNVNALELDDSALYLCASSTGTQSYEQYFGPGTRLTVT.

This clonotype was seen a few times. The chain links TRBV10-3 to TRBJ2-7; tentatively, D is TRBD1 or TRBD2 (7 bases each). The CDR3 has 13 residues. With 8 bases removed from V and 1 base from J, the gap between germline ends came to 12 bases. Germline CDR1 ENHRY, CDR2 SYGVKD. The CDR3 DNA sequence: TGTGCCATCCAGGGGGGGGGATCCTACGAGCAGTACTTC. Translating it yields CAIQGGGSYEQYF.

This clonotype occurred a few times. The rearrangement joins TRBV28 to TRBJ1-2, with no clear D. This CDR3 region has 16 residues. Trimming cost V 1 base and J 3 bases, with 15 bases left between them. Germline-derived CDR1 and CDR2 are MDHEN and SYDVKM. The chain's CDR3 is CASSLSTYLLDYGYTF. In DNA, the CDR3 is TGTGCCAGCAGTTTATCGACCTATCTATTGGACTATGGCTACACCTTC.

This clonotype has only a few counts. Written as DNA, the CDR3 is TGCAGTAAAGCCCACTCCGGGCTAGCGTACCACAATGAGCAGTTCTTC. The encoded protein is CSKAHSGLAYHNEQFF. The chain employs TRBV20-1 and TRBJ2-1, with D perhaps TRBD2 (6 bases). The CDR3 is made up of 16 amino acids. CDR1 DFQATT and CDR2 SNEGSKA come from the germline V gene (reference sequence). Trimming stripped 8 bases from V and 5 bases from J, with 25 bases between.

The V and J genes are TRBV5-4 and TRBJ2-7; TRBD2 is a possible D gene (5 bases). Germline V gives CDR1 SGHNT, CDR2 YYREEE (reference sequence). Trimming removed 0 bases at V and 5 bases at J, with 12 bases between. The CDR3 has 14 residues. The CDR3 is CASSLAFEGHEQYF. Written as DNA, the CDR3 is TGTGCCAGCAGCTTGGCCTTCGAGGGCCACGAGCAGTACTTC.

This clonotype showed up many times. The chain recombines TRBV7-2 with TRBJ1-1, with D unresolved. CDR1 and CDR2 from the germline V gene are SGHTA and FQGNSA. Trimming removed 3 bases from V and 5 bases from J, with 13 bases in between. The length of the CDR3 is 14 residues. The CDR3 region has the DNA TGTGCCAGCAGCTTTGGGGTAACGTTGACTGAAGCTTTCTTT. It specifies CASSFGVTLTEAFF. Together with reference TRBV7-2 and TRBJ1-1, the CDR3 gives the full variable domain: GAGVSQSPSNKVTEKGKDVELRCDPISGHTALYWYRQSLGQGLEFLIYFQGNSAPDKSGLPSDRFSAERTGGSVSTLTIQRTQQEDSAVYLCASSFGVTLTEAFFGQGTRLTVV.

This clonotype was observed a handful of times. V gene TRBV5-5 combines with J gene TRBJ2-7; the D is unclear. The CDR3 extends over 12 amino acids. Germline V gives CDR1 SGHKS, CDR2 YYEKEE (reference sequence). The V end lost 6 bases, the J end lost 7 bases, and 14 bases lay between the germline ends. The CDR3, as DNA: TGTGCCAGCACCTATCAATTCGGGGAGCAGTACTTC. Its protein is CASTYQFGEQYF. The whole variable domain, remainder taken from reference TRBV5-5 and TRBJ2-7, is DAGVTQSPTHLIKTRGQQVTLRCSPISGHKSVSWYQQVLGQGPQFIFQYYEKEERGRGNFPDRFSARQFPNYSSELNVNALLLGDSALYLCASTYQFGEQYFGPGTRLTVT.

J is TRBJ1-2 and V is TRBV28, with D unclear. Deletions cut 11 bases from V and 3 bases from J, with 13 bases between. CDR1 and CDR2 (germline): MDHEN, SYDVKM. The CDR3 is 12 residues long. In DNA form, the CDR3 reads TGTGCCCTCTCTCGGTCAGACTATGGCTACACCTTC. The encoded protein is CALSRSDYGYTF.

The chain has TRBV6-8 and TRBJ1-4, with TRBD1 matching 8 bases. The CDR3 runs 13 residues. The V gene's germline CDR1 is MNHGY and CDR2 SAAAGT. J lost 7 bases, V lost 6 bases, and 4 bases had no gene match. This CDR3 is CASRRQGSEKLFF. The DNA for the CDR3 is TGTGCCAGCAGACGACAGGGGTCTGAAAAACTGTTTTTT.

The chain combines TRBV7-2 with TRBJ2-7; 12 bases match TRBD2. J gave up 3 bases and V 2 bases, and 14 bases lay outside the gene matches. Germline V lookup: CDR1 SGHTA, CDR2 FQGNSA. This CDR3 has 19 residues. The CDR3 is CASSLIRGGLAGGSYEQYF. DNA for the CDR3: TGTGCCAGCAGCTTAATTCGGGGGGGGCTAGCGGGAGGGAGCTACGAGCAGTACTTC.

Here the CDR3 reads CASSQELAGGTIYNEQFF. DNA for the CDR3: TGCGCCAGCAGCCAAGAACTAGCGGGGGGGACCATATACAATGAGCAGTTCTTC. The rearrangement uses TRBV4-1 and TRBJ2-1, with 13 bases identical to TRBD2. Trimming took 0 bases from V and 4 from J; bases not matched to a gene: 6. The germline CDR1 and CDR2 sequences are MGHRA and YSYEKL. The CDR3 has 18 residues.

This CDR3 reads CASSYSRGDGTQYF. The CDR3, as DNA: TGTGCCAGCAGTTACTCGAGGGGAGATGGTACGCAGTATTTT. The genes are TRBV6-8 and TRBJ2-3; either TRBD1 or TRBD2 may fit D (5 bases each). Germline values: CDR1 MNHGY, CDR2 SAAAGT. This CDR3 comprises 14 residues. V was shortened by 0 bases and J by 8 bases, with 12 bases between the two germline ends.

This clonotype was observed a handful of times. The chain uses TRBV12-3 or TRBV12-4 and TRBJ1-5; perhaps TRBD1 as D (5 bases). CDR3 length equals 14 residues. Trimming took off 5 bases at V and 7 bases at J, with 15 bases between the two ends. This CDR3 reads CASSEGYGGQPQHF. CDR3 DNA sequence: TGTGCCAGCAGTGAGGGGTACGGGGGACAGCCCCAGCATTTT.

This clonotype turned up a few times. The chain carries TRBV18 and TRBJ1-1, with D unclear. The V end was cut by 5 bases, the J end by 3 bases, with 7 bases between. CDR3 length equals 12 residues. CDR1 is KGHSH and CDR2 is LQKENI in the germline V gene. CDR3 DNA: TGTGCCAGCTCAGCCCTATACACTGAAGCTTTCTTT. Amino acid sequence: CASSALYTEAFF.

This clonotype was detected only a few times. Written as DNA, the CDR3 is TGTGCCAGCGGTATCCTACCCGGCGACAGGGGTCCCTCCTACGAGCAGTACTTC. It specifies CASGILPGDRGPSYEQYF. The chain links TRBV7-9 to TRBJ2-7; 8 bases line up with TRBD1. V was pared by 8 bases and J by 0 bases, with 18 bases of the junction left unmatched. The germline V gene encodes CDR1 SEHNR and CDR2 FQNEAQ (reference sequence). The CDR3 length is 18 residues. Combining the CDR3 with reference TRBV7-9 and TRBJ2-7 gives the whole variable domain DTGVSQNPRHKITKRGQNVTFRCDPISEHNRLYWYRQTLGQGPEFLTYFQNEAQLEKSRLLSDRFSAERPKGSFSTLEIQRTEQGDSAMYLCASGILPGDRGPSYEQYFGPGTRLTVT.